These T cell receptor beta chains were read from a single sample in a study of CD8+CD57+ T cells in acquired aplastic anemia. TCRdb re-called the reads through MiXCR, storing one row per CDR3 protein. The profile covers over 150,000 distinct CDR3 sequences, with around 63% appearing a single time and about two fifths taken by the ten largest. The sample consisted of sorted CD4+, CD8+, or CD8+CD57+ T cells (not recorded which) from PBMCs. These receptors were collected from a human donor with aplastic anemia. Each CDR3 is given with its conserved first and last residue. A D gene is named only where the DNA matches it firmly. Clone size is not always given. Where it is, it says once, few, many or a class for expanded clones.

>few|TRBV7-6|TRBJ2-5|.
CASSLGRRGETQYF
TGTGCCAGCAGCTTAGGGAGGCGAGGGGAGACCCAGTACTTC
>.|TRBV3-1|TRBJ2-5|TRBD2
CASSPLLAGEETQYF
TGTGCCAGCAGCCCCCTGTTAGCGGGAGAAGAGACCCAGTACTTC
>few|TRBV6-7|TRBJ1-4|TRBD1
CASRETGPPGNEKLFF
TGTGCCAGCAGAGAGACAGGGCCCCCGGGTAATGAAAAACTGTTTTTT
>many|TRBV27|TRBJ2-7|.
CASSLRTGPYEQYF
TGTGCCAGCAGTTTACGAACAGGACCCTACGAGCAGTACTTC
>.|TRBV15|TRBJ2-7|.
CATSEDSSYEQYF
TGTGCCACCAGCGAGGACAGCTCCTACGAGCAGTACTTC
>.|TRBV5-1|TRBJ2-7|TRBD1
CASSLEPGTAYEQYF
TGCGCCAGCAGCTTGGAACCCGGGACAGCCTACGAGCAGTACTTC
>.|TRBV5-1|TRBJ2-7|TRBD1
CASSLDGTGGTYEQYF
TGCGCCAGCAGCTTGGACGGGACAGGGGGCACCTACGAGCAGTACTTC
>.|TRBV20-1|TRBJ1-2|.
CSARDRKGGYTF
TGCAGTGCTAGAGACAGAAAGGGAGGCTACACCTTC
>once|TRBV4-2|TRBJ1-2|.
CASSPSAGTNYGYTF
TGTGCCAGCAGCCCCAGCGCGGGAACTAACTATGGCTACACCTTC
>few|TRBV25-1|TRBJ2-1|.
CASTGMQGGGKNEQFF
TGTGCCAGCACCGGAATGCAGGGTGGGGGGAAGAATGAGCAGTTCTTC
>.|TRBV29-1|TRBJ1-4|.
CSVKREANEKLFF
TGCAGCGTGAAGCGAGAGGCTAATGAAAAACTGTTTTTT
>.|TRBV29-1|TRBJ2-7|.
CSVEGLGGAYEQYF
TGCAGCGTTGAAGGGTTGGGCGGTGCGTACGAGCAGTACTTC
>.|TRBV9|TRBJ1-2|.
CASSVGKYGYTF
TGTGCCAGCAGCGTAGGGAAATATGGCTACACCTTC
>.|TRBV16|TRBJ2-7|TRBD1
CASSHNGQGYEQYF
TGTGCCAGCAGCCACAACGGACAGGGCTACGAGCAGTACTTC
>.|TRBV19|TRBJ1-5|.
CASRDRFNQPQHF
TGTGCCAGTAGAGACAGGTTCAATCAGCCCCAGCATTTT
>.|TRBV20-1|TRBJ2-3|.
CSARGEAGTQYF
TGCAGTGCTAGGGGAGAGGCGGGTACGCAGTATTTT
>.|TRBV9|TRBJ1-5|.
CASSVDGANQPQHF
TGTGCCAGCAGCGTAGATGGGGCTAATCAGCCCCAGCATTTT
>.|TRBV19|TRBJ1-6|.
CASSIDKRGAANNSPLHF
TGTGCCAGTAGTATAGATAAAAGAGGGGCAGCAAATAATTCACCCCTCCACTTT
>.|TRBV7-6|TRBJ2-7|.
CASSQVPLSYEQYF
TGTGCCAGCAGCCAAGTCCCCCTATCCTACGAGCAGTACTTC
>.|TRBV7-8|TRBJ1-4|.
CASSLEGNEKLFF
TGTGCCAGCAGCTTAGAGGGTAATGAAAAACTGTTTTTT
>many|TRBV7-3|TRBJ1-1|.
CASSLILVGNTEAFF
TGTGCCAGCAGCTTAATCCTGGTCGGGAACACTGAAGCTTTCTTT
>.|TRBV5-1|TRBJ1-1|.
CASSLGRGGTEAFF
TGCGCCAGCAGCTTGGGAAGGGGTGGGACTGAAGCTTTCTTT
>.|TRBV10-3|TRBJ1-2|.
CATFRAEQGSYGYTF
TGTGCCACCTTTAGGGCAGAACAGGGATCTTATGGCTACACCTTC
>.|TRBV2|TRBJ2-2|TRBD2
CASSESLLAGGLTGELFF
TGTGCCAGCAGTGAGAGCCTTCTAGCGGGAGGGCTCACCGGGGAGCTGTTTTTT
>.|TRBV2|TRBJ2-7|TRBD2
CASSALLAGALFSYEQYF
TGTGCCAGCAGTGCTCTACTAGCGGGGGCCTTATTCTCCTACGAGCAGTACTTC
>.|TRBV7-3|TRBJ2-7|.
CASSQATYEQYF
TGTGCCAGCAGCCAGGCGACCTACGAGCAGTACTTC
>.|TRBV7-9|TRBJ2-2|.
CASSPHVNAGELFF
TGTGCCAGCAGCCCCCACGTAAACGCCGGGGAGCTGTTTTTT
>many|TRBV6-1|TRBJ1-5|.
CASSERDGKGPQHF
TGTGCCAGCAGCGAAAGGGACGGGAAGGGGCCCCAGCATTTT